Here is one TCR beta chain with its context. This entry belongs to a study of CD4 T cells in relation to SARS-CoV-2 and coronaviruses. Before the COVID-19 pandemic, during about 2011-2019, CD4+ T cells were taken from unexposed donors. CD4 enrichment then naive enrichment separated naive from memory CD4+ cells. Assay used: immunoSEQ multiplex PCR; TCRdb lists only in-frame clones, some missing. The data show about 59,000 clones, more than 80% seen once. V was trimmed by 6 bases and J by 7 bases, leaving 13 bases between them. This CDR3 has 13 amino acids. Germline V gene sequence: CDR1 MNHEY, CDR2 SMNVEV (reference sequence).

The chain is built from TRBV27 and TRBJ2-4; D uncertain. This TCR was sampled from a human donor in good health. Input material: memory CD4+ T cells from PBMCs. The CDR3 bases are TGTGCCAGCAGATTAGAAGGCGCGAACATTCAGTACTTC. Protein: CASRLEGANIQYF.